Sequencing of this T cell receptor beta chain was carried out in a study of technical replicates of blood from a few donors. The method was immunoSEQ multiplex PCR; TCRdb's version includes in-frame clones alone and lacks a portion of them. The sample lists over 85,000 clones, around 96% occurring once. CDR1 is SGHTA and CDR2 is FQGTGA in the germline V gene. V lost 5 bases to trimming and J lost 7 bases, with 15 bases between them. The CDR3 has 14 amino acids. Input material: T cells isolated from PBMCs. The TCR sequence derives from a human donor in good health. V gene TRBV7-3 combines with J gene TRBJ2-1; weak D call: TRBD2 (7 bases). The CDR3 DNA follows: TGTGCCAGCAGCGCCCTGGCGGGGGCTAATGAGCAGTTCTTC. This codes for CASSALAGANEQFF. Variable domain in full (rest from reference TRBV7-3 and TRBJ2-1): GAGVSQTPSNKVTEKGKYVELRCDPISGHTALYWYRQSLGQGPEFLIYFQGTGAADDSGLPNDRFFAVRPEGSVSTLKIQRTERGDSAVYLCASSALAGANEQFFGPGTRLTVL.